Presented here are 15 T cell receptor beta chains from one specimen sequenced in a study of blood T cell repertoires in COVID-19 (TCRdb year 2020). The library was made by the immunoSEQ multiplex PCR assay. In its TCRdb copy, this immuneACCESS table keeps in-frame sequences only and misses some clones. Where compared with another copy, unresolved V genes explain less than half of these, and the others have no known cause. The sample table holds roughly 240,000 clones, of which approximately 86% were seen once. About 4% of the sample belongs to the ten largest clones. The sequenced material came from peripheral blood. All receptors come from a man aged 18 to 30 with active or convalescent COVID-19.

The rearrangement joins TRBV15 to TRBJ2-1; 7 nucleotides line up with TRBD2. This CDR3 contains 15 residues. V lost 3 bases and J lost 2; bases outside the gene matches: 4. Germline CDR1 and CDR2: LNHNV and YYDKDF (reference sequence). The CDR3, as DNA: TGTGCCACCAGCAGGGAGCGGGGACCCTACAATGAGCAGTTCTTC. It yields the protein CATSRERGPYNEQFF.

For the CDR3, the DNA is TGTGCCAGCAGCACAGGCGCCATGGAGACCCAGTACTTC. Protein product: CASSTGAMETQYF. The chain combines TRBV7-6 with TRBJ2-5; a weak D match, TRBD1 (5 bases). This CDR3 is 13 amino acids long. V was trimmed by 5 bases and J by 5 bases, leaving 12 bases between them. Germline loops: CDR1 SGHVS, CDR2 FNYEAQ.

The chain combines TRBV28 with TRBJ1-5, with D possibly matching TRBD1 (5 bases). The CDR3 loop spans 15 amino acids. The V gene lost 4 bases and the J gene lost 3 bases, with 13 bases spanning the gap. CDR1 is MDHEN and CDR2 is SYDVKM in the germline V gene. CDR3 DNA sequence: TGTGCCAGCAGTTCGGCCGACAGCACCAATCAGCCCCAGCATTTT. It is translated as CASSSADSTNQPQHF.

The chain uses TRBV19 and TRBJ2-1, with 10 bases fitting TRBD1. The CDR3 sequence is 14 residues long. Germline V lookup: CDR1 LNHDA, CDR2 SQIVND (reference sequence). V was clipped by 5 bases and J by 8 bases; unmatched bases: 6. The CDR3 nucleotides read TGTGCCAGTAGTTTCGGACAGGGGGACGATGAGCAGTTCTTC. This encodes CASSFGQGDDEQFF.

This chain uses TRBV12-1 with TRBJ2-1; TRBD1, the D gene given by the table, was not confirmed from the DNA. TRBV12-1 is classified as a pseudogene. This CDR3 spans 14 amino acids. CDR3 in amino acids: CASRPPVSYNEQFF. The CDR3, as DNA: TGTGCCAGCAGACCCCCTGTCAGCTACAATGAGCAGTTCTTC.

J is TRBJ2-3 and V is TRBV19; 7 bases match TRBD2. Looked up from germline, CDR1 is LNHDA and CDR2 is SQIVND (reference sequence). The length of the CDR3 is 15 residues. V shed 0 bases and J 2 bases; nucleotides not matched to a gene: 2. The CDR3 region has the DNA TGTGCCAGTAGTATAGAAGGGACTAACACAGATACGCAGTATTTT. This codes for CASSIEGTNTDTQYF.

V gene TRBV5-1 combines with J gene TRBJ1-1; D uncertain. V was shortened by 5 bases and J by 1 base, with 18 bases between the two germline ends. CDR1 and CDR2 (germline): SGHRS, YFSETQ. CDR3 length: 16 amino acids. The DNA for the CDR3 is TGCGCCAGCAGGGTAGCTTCTTCAAATTGGAACACTGAAGCTTTCTTT. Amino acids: CASRVASSNWNTEAFF.

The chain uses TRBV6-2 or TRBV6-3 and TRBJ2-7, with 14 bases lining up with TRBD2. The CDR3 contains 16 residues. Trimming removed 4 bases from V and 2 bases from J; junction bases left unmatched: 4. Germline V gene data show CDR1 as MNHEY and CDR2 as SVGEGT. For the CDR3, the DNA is TGTGCCAGCAGTTCCGGGACTAGCGGGAGTCCCTACGAGCAGTACTTC. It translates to CASSSGTSGSPYEQYF.

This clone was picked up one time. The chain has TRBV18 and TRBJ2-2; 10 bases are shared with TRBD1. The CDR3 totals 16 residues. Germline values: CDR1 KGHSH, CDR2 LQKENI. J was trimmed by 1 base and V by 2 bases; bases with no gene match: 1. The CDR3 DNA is TGTGCCAGCTCACCATGGGACAGGGGGAACACCGGGGAGCTGTTTTTT. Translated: CASSPWDRGNTGELFF.

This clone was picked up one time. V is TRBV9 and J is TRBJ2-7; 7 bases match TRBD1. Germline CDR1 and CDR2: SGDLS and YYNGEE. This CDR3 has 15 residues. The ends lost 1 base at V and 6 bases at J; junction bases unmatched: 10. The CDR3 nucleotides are TGTGCCAGCAGCGTAACAGGGGCCCCTATTGTCGAGCAGTACTTC. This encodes CASSVTGAPIVEQYF.

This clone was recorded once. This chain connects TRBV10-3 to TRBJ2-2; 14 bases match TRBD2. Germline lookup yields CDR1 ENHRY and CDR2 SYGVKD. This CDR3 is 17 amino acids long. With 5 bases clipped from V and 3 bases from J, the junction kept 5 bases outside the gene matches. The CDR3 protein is CAISRSGLAGDTGELFF. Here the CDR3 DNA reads TGTGCCATCAGTCGATCGGGACTAGCGGGGGACACCGGGGAGCTGTTTTTT.

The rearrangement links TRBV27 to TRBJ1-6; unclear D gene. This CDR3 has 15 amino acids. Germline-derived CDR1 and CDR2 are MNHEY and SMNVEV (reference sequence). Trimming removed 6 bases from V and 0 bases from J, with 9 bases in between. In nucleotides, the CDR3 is TGTGCCAGCAGCCGATCGAGCTCCTATAATTCACCCCTCCACTTT. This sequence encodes CASSRSSSYNSPLHF.

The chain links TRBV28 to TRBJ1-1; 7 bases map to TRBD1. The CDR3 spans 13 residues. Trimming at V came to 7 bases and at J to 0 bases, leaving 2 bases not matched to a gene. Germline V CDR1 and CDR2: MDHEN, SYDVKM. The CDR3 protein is CASMQGVNTEAFF. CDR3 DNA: TGTGCCAGCATGCAGGGGGTGAACACTGAAGCTTTCTTT.

The CDR3 nucleotides read TGTGCCACTCAAGCGAGCTCCTACGAGCAGTACTTC. This encodes CATQASSYEQYF. The V and J genes are TRBV7-3 and TRBJ2-7, with D hard to call. This CDR3 has 12 amino acids. Trimming removed 10 bases from V and 0 bases from J, with 10 bases in between. Germline values: CDR1 SGHTA, CDR2 FQGTGA.

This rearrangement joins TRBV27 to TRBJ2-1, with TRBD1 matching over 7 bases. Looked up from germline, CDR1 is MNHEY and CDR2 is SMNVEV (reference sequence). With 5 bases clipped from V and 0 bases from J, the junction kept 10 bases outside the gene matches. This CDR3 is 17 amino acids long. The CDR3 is CASSPLSTGSSYNEQFF. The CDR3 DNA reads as TGTGCCAGCAGTCCTCTATCGACAGGGAGCTCCTACAATGAGCAGTTCTTC.